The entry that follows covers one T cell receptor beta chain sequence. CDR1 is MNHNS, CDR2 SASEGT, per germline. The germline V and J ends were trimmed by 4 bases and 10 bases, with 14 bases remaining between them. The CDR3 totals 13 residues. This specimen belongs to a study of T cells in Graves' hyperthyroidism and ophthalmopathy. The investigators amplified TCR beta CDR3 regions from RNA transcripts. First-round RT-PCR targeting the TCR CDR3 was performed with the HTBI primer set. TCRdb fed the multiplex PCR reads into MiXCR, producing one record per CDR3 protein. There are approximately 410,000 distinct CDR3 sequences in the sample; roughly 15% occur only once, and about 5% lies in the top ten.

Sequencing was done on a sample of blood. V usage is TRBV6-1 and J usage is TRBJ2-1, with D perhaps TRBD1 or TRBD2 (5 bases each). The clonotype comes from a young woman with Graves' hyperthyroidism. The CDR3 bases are TGTGCCAGCAGTGTAAACCCGGGACCAGAGCAGTTCTTC. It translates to CASSVNPGPEQFF.